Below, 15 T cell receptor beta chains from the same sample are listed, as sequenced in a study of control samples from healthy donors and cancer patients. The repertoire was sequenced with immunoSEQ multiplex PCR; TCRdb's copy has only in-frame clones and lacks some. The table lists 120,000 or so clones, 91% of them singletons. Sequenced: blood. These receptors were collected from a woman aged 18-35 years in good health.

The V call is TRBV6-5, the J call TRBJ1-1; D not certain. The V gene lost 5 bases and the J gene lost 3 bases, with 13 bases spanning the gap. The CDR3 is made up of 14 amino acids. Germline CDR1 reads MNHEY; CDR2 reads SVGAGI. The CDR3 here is CASSKDGSYTEAFF. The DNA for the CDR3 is TGTGCCAGCAGTAAGGATGGGTCTTACACTGAAGCTTTCTTT.

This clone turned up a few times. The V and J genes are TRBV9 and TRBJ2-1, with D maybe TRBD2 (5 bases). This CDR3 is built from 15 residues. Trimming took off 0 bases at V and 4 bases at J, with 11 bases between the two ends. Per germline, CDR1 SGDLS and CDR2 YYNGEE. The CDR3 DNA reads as TGTGCCAGCAGCGTAGGAGGGAGAAGATACAATGAGCAGTTCTTC. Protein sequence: CASSVGGRRYNEQFF.

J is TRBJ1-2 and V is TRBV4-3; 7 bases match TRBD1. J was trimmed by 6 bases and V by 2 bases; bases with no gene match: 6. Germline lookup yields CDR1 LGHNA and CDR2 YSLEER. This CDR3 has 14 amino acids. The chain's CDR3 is CASSQFTGADGYTF. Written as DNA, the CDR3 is TGCGCCAGCAGCCAATTTACAGGGGCTGATGGCTACACCTTC.

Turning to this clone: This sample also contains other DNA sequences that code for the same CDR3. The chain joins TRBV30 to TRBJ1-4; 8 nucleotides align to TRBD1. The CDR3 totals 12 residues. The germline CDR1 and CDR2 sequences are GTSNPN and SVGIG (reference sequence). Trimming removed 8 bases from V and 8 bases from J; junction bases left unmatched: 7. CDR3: CATDRDDEKLFF. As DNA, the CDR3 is TGTGCCACGGACAGGGACGACGAAAAACTGTTTTTT.

CDR3 residues: CASSPPGLAHNEQFF. DNA of the CDR3: TGTGCCAGCTCACCACCGGGACTAGCGCACAATGAGCAGTTCTTC. The chain carries TRBV18 and TRBJ2-1; 10 nucleotides match TRBD2. The CDR3 totals 15 residues. CDR1 and CDR2 (germline): KGHSH, LQKENI. The V segment lost 0 bases and the J segment 5 bases; nucleotides outside the gene matches: 1.

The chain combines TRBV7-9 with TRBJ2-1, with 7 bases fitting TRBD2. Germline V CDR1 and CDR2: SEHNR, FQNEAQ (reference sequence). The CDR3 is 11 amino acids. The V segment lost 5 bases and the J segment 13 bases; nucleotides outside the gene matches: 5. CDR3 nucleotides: TGTGCCAGCAGCCAAGCGGGAATCCAGTTCTTC. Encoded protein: CASSQAGIQFF.

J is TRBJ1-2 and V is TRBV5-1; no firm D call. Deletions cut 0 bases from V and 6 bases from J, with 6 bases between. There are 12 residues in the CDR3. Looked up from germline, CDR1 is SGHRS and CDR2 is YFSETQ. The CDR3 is CASSLAGHGYTF. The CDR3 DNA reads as TGCGCCAGCAGCTTGGCTGGGCATGGCTACACCTTC.

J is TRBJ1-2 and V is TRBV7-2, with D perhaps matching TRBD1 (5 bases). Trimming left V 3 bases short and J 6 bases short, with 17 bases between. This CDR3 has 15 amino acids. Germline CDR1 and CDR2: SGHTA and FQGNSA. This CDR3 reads CASSFLRGGADGYTF. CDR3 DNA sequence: TGTGCCAGCAGCTTCCTGCGGGGAGGGGCCGATGGCTACACCTTC. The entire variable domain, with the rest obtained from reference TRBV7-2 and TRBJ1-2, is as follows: GAGVSQSPSNKVTEKGKDVELRCDPISGHTALYWYRQSLGQGLEFLIYFQGNSAPDKSGLPSDRFSAERTGGSVSTLTIQRTQQEDSAVYLCASSFLRGGADGYTFGSGTRLTVV.

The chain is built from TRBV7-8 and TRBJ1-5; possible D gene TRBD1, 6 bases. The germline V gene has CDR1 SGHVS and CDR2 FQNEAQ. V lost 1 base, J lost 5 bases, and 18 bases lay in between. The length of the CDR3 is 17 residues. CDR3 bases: TGTGCCAGCAGCTTAGAGGGGGGTGGGCACACCGATCAGCCCCAGCATTTT. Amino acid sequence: CASSLEGGGHTDQPQHF.

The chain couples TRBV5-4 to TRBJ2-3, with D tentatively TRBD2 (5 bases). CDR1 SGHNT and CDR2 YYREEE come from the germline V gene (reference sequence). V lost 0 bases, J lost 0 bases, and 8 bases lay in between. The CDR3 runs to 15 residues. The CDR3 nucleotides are TGTGCCAGCAGCTTGGATCTAGCAAGCACAGATACGCAGTATTTT. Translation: CASSLDLASTDTQYF.

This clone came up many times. CDR3 in amino acids: CASSYQGASEQYF. The CDR3 coding sequence is TGTGCCAGCAGTTACCAGGGGGCGAGCGAGCAGTACTTC. The chain uses TRBV6-5 and TRBJ2-7; 8 nucleotides align to TRBD1. The trim removed 2 bases at V and 6 bases at J, leaving 3 bases unmatched. Germline-derived CDR1 and CDR2 are MNHEY and SVGAGI. The CDR3 loop spans 13 amino acids.

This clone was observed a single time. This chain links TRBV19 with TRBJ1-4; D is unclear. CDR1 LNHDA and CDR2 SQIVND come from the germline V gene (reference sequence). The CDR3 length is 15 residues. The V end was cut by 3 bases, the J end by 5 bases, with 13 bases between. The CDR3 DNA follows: TGTGCCAGTAGTATTCGGGGAGGGTTGAATGAAAAACTGTTTTTT. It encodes CASSIRGGLNEKLFF.

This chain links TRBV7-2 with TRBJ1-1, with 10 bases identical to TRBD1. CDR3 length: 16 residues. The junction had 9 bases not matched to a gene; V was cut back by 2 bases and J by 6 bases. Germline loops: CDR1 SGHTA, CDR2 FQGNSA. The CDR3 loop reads CASSLLPGQGWSEAFF. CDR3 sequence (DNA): TGTGCCAGCAGCTTATTACCGGGACAGGGGTGGTCTGAAGCTTTCTTT. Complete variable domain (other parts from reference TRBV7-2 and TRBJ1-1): GAGVSQSPSNKVTEKGKDVELRCDPISGHTALYWYRQSLGQGLEFLIYFQGNSAPDKSGLPSDRFSAERTGGSVSTLTIQRTQQEDSAVYLCASSLLPGQGWSEAFFGQGTRLTVV.

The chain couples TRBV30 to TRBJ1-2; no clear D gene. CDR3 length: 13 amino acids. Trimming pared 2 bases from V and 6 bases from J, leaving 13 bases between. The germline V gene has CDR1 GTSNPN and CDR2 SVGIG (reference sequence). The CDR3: CAWSYPAPNGYTF. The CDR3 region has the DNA TGTGCCTGGAGTTATCCCGCGCCGAATGGCTACACCTTC.

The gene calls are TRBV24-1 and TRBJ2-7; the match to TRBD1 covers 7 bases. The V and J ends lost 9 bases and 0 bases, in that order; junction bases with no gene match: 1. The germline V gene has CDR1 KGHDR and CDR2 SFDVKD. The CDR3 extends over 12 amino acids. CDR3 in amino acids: CATSGGSYEQYF. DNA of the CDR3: TGTGCCACCTCAGGGGGCTCCTACGAGCAGTACTTC.